The 21 T cell receptor beta chains listed next were all sequenced from one sample in a study of T cell repertoires in cytomegalovirus infection. TCRdb re-called the reads with MiXCR, one entry per CDR3 protein. The sample has about 530,000 distinct CDR3 sequences, 26% seen once. The sample was PBMCs. The receptors come from a human donor in good health (CMV status not recorded). Some clones in this sample may be carry-over from other donors' samples.

Many counts were recorded for this clonotype. The V gene is TRBV12-3 or TRBV12-4, the J gene TRBJ1-2, with D uncertain. V lost 3 bases and J lost 4, with 9 bases in between. The CDR3 is 13 residues long. As DNA, the CDR3 is TGTGCCAGCAGTTTTAGACGGCTCTATGGCTACACCTTC. Its protein product is CASSFRRLYGYTF.

The V call is TRBV20-1, the J call TRBJ2-2, with D maybe TRBD2 (7 bases). V lost 8 bases, J lost 4 bases, and 14 bases lay in between. The CDR3 loop spans 13 amino acids. Germline CDR1 DFQATT, CDR2 SNEGSKA (reference sequence). Here the CDR3 reads CSPRGAVTGELFF. CDR3 bases: TGCAGTCCCCGGGGGGCGGTCACCGGGGAGCTGTTTTTT.

This clonotype was seen only a few times. The V call is TRBV6-2 or TRBV6-3, the J call TRBJ2-3; 12 positions match TRBD2. Germline CDR1 and CDR2: MNHEY and SVGEGT. The CDR3 spans 16 residues. V shed 2 bases, J shed 6 bases, and the junction held 6 bases outside the gene matches. For the CDR3, the DNA is TGTGCCAGCAGTTACCCCGCTAGCGGGAGGGAGGATACGCAGTATTTT. It encodes CASSYPASGREDTQYF.

The V gene is TRBV6-2 or TRBV6-3, the J gene TRBJ2-1; 12 bases match TRBD2. Germline V lookup: CDR1 MNHEY, CDR2 SVGEGT. This CDR3 is 15 amino acids long. Losses at the gene ends were 5 bases for V and 8 bases for J; bases not matched to a gene: 7. CDR3 DNA sequence: TGTGCCAGCAGTCCGACTAGCGGGAGTGTCGATGAGCAGTTCTTC. Protein product: CASSPTSGSVDEQFF.

The rearrangement links TRBV20-1 to TRBJ2-7; no firm D call. Germline assignment: CDR1 DFQATT and CDR2 SNEGSKA (reference sequence). V was pared by 0 bases and J by 0 bases, with 6 bases between. The CDR3 contains 13 residues. The CDR3 bases are TGCAGTGCTAGAGATCCTGACTCCTACGAGCAGTACGTC. Protein sequence: CSARDPDSYEQYV.

This chain links TRBV7-8 with TRBJ2-1, with D perhaps TRBD2 (6 bases). Germline-derived CDR1 and CDR2 are SGHVS and FQNEAQ. This CDR3 has 16 amino acids. Trimming removed 5 bases at V and 5 bases at J, with 19 bases between. CDR3 region: CASSTTTGESHNEQFF. CDR3 DNA: TGTGCCAGCAGCACCACGACGGGGGAGAGTCACAATGAGCAGTTCTTC.

The rearrangement links TRBV6-2 or TRBV6-3 to TRBJ1-3; the D gene is possibly TRBD1 (5 bases). Deletions cut 6 bases from V and 4 bases from J, with 13 bases between. The length of the CDR3 is 14 residues. Per germline, CDR1 MNHEY and CDR2 SVGEGT. CDR3 residues: CASSRQRRGNTIYF. The CDR3 DNA follows: TGTGCCAGCAGCCGACAGAGGAGAGGAAACACCATATATTTT.

V and J are TRBV24-1 and TRBJ2-1, with no clear D. Deletions cut 9 bases from V and 7 bases from J, with 9 bases between. Per the germline V gene, CDR1 is KGHDR and CDR2 is SFDVKD. This CDR3 spans 11 amino acids. In nucleotides, the CDR3 is TGTGCCACCCGGGTCGGAAATGAGCAGTTCTTC. Protein: CATRVGNEQFF.

This clonotype came up a few times. The rearrangement joins TRBV19 to TRBJ1-5; possibly TRBD1 for D (5 bases). Germline assignment: CDR1 LNHDA and CDR2 SQIVND (reference sequence). The V and J ends lost 6 bases and 6 bases respectively, with 18 bases between them. The CDR3 is 15 residues long. CDR3 protein: CASRRDPLRGQPQHF. The CDR3 DNA is TGTGCCAGTAGACGGGACCCTCTTCGAGGTCAGCCCCAGCATTTT.

There are a few counts of this clonotype. The J gene is TRBJ2-3, the V gene TRBV7-2; D is perhaps TRBD1 (7 bases). The CDR3 contains 14 residues. Germline V gives CDR1 SGHTA, CDR2 FQGNSA. Trimming removed 5 bases from V and 8 bases from J, with 17 bases in between. CDR3 DNA sequence: TGTGCCAGCAGCATAGGGGGCGAGGGGGGTACGCAGTATTTT. Its translation is CASSIGGEGGTQYF.

This chain uses TRBV11-3 with TRBJ2-1; D is unresolved. Trimming took 1 base from V and 1 from J, leaving 11 bases between them. The CDR3 consists of 16 residues. The germline gives CDR1 SGHNT, CDR2 YENEEA. The CDR3 coding sequence is TGTGCCAGCAGCTTAGGGGGTAGTTTTTCCTACAATGAGCAGTTCTTC. It translates to CASSLGGSFSYNEQFF.

As to this clonotype: The junction differs from germline at one of its ends, possibly a read error. V gene TRBV7-8 combines with J gene TRBJ2-1, with D possibly being TRBD1 (5 bases). This CDR3 comprises 13 residues. Germline-derived CDR1 and CDR2 are SGHVS and FQNEAQ. The CDR3 sequence is CASSFRVPNGQFF. The CDR3 bases are TGTGCCAGCAGCTTCAGGGTGCCTAATGGGCAGTTCTTC. The full variable domain, rest sourced from reference TRBV7-8 and TRBJ2-1, is GAGVSQSPRYKVAKRGQDVALRCDPISGHVSLFWYQQALGQGPEFLTYFQNEAQLDKSGLPSDRFFAERPEGSVSTLKIQRTQQEDSAVYLCASSFRVPNGQFFGPGTRLTVL.

This clonotype appeared a few times. V gene TRBV19 combines with J gene TRBJ1-5; D perhaps matches TRBD1 (6 bases). This CDR3 region has 14 residues. The germline V gene has CDR1 LNHDA and CDR2 SQIVND (reference sequence). Trimming took 6 bases from V and 3 from J, leaving 12 bases between them. CDR3: CASSRDTINQPQHF. CDR3 DNA sequence: TGTGCCAGTAGCCGGGACACAATCAATCAGCCCCAGCATTTT.

This clonotype was detected ten times or more. This chain uses TRBV12-3 or TRBV12-4 with TRBJ2-3; D is perhaps TRBD1 (5 bases). CDR3 length: 14 residues. V shed 5 bases and J shed 4 bases, with 13 bases lying between them. CDR3 coding DNA: TGTGCCAGCAGTCCCCAGGGCCGGGCAGATACGCAGTATTTT. Translating gives CASSPQGRADTQYF.

This clonotype was counted many times. The V call is TRBV7-2, the J call TRBJ2-1; 10 nucleotides agree with TRBD2. Germline CDR1 and CDR2: SGHTA and FQGNSA. CDR3 size: 15 residues. With V trimmed by 5 bases and J by 5 bases, 6 bases remained unmatched. CDR3 nucleotide sequence: TGTGCCAGCAGCCGTACTAGCGGGGAAAACAATGAGCAGTTCTTC. Translation gives CASSRTSGENNEQFF.

This clonotype came up a few times. The chain is built from TRBV6-1 and TRBJ2-1; 12 bases fit TRBD2. The ends lost 5 bases at V and 9 bases at J; junction bases unmatched: 5. The CDR3 runs to 14 residues. Per germline, CDR1 MNHNS and CDR2 SASEGT. In DNA form, the CDR3 reads TGTGCCAGCAGTTATGTGACTAGCGGGAGTGAGCAGTTCTTC. It yields the protein CASSYVTSGSEQFF.

The rearrangement joins TRBV6-5 to TRBJ1-1; tentative D call: TRBD1 (5 bases). Germline CDR1 is MNHEY and CDR2 is SVGAGI. V was shortened by 0 bases and J by 6 bases, with 11 bases between the two germline ends. The CDR3 is 14 residues long. The CDR3 nucleotides are TGTGCCAGCAGTTACTCCGGGGGACCCCCTGAAGCTTTCTTT. Its protein product is CASSYSGGPPEAFF.

The chain recombines TRBV19 with TRBJ1-5, with 8 bases identical to TRBD1. Losses at the gene ends were 3 bases for V and 0 bases for J; bases not matched to a gene: 4. This CDR3 is built from 16 residues. The V gene's germline CDR1 is LNHDA and CDR2 SQIVND (reference sequence). The CDR3 protein is CASSMGQVYSNQPQHF. In DNA form, the CDR3 reads TGTGCCAGTAGTATGGGACAGGTGTATAGCAATCAGCCCCAGCATTTT.

This rearrangement joins TRBV20-1 to TRBJ2-1; 13 positions agree with TRBD2. Germline V gives CDR1 DFQATT, CDR2 SNEGSKA (reference sequence). The CDR3 spans 13 residues. With V trimmed by 6 bases and J by 9 bases, 5 bases remained unmatched. CDR3 in amino acids: CSAHRLAGGEQFF. CDR3 DNA: TGCAGTGCACATAGACTAGCGGGGGGTGAGCAGTTCTTC.

In regard to this clonotype: A read error may account for a junction end that differs from germline. The chain couples TRBV28 to TRBJ1-1, with 7 positions matching TRBD1. CDR1 MDHEN and CDR2 SYDVKM come from the germline V gene. This CDR3 region has 17 residues. The CDR3 reads CASSLWGRQGSNTEAFF. DNA for the CDR3: TGTGCCAGCAGTCTATGGGGACGACAGGGTTCGAACACTGAAGCTTTCTTT.

On this clonotype itself: A read error is possible here, since a much larger clone lies one base away. The chain carries TRBV7-2 and TRBJ1-1, with D perhaps TRBD1 (6 bases). With 0 bases removed from V and 11 bases from J, the gap between germline ends came to 19 bases. The CDR3 is 15 residues long. Per germline, CDR1 SGHTA and CDR2 FQGNSA. The CDR3 sequence: CASSLALETGTGAFF. The CDR3 DNA follows: TGTGCCAGCAGCTTAGCTTTGGAGACAGGCACAGGGGCTTTCTTT.